The 25 T cell receptor beta chains below come from one sample, sequenced in a study of blood T cell repertoires in COVID-19. Only in-frame clones appear in the TCRdb table, and some are missing; sequencing was by immunoSEQ multiplex PCR. The data contain approximately 530,000 clones, 85% to 90% of them singletons. The material sequenced was peripheral blood. These TCRs come from a woman in her fifties or sixties with COVID-19, enrolled during active disease.

This clone was observed a few times. This chain connects TRBV7-9 to TRBJ1-1, with D uncertain. V gave up 4 bases and J gave up 11 bases, with 17 bases separating them. Per the germline V gene, CDR1 is SEHNR and CDR2 is FQNEAQ (reference sequence). The length of the CDR3 is 13 residues. For the CDR3, the DNA is TGTGCCAGCAGCTGGGAACGGGGTTCTAAGGCTTTCTTT. Translation gives CASSWERGSKAFF.

V usage is TRBV7-2 and J usage is TRBJ2-1, with a possible D match to TRBD2 (6 bases). Germline V gene sequence: CDR1 SGHTA, CDR2 FQGNSA. The CDR3 is 13 amino acids. Trimming left V 7 bases short and J 9 bases short, with 16 bases between. The CDR3 DNA reads as TGTGCCAGCACCCAGACTAGAGACCGTGAGCAGTTCTTC. Its protein product is CASTQTRDREQFF.

A few counts support this clone. The chain is built from TRBV19 and TRBJ2-1; 10 bases match TRBD2. The V and J ends lost 6 bases and 4 bases, in that order; junction bases with no gene match: 3. The CDR3 contains 14 residues. Germline assignment: CDR1 LNHDA and CDR2 SQIVND (reference sequence). The CDR3 here is CASRLAGGYNEQFF. The CDR3 DNA follows: TGTGCCAGTAGGTTAGCGGGGGGTTACAATGAGCAGTTCTTC.

The CDR3 loop is CASSILGSDTEAFF. The CDR3 DNA reads TGTGCCAGTAGTATCCTCGGTTCCGACACTGAAGCTTTCTTT. V and J are TRBV19 and TRBJ1-1; unclear D gene. The CDR3 length is 14 residues. Trimming took off 3 bases at V and 3 bases at J, with 11 bases between the two ends. CDR1 LNHDA and CDR2 SQIVND come from the germline V gene (reference sequence).

The chain recombines TRBV7-9 with TRBJ1-1; 7 bases map to TRBD1. Germline V gene data show CDR1 as SEHNR and CDR2 as FQNEAQ (reference sequence). V trimming: 6 bases; J trimming: 11 bases; junction bases outside the gene matches: 21. The CDR3 loop spans 16 amino acids. The CDR3 sequence: CASSSGRGQHPFGAFF. The CDR3 coding sequence is TGTGCCAGCAGTTCGGGCCGGGGACAGCACCCGTTTGGGGCTTTCTTT.

This clone has a single count. DNA of the CDR3: TGTGCCAGCAGAGACAGGGTTGGCTCCTACGAGCAGTACTTC. As protein: CASRDRVGSYEQYF. The V gene is TRBV6-5, the J gene TRBJ2-7; 7 nucleotides match TRBD1. The trim removed 6 bases at V and 0 bases at J, leaving 5 bases unmatched. The CDR3 contains 14 residues. Germline V gives CDR1 MNHEY, CDR2 SVGAGI.

This clone has only a few counts. The identical CDR3 is also encoded by other nucleotide sequences in the sample. This rearrangement joins TRBV3-1 (or the pseudogene TRBV3-2) to TRBJ1-2; D unclear. The germline CDR1 and CDR2 sequences are LGHDT and YNNKEL (reference sequence). The CDR3 extends over 13 amino acids. V dropped 1 base and J dropped 6 bases, with 9 bases sitting between them. CDR3 amino acids: CASSQGRGDGYTF. The CDR3 bases are TGTGCCAGCAGCCAAGGCCGCGGCGATGGCTACACCTTC.

The chain recombines TRBV6-5 with TRBJ1-2; 7 bases line up with TRBD1. Germline lookup yields CDR1 MNHEY and CDR2 SVGAGI. This CDR3 contains 12 residues. The junction had 3 bases not matched to a gene; V was cut back by 7 bases and J by 4 bases. The CDR3 sequence is CASMGTVYGYTF. The CDR3 nucleotides read TGTGCCAGCATGGGGACAGTCTATGGCTACACCTTC.

The chain couples TRBV27 to TRBJ1-4; possibly TRBD1 for D (6 bases). Looked up from germline, CDR1 is MNHEY and CDR2 is SMNVEV (reference sequence). Deletions cut 6 bases from V and 4 bases from J, with 12 bases between. The CDR3 covers 14 residues. In DNA form, the CDR3 reads TGTGCCAGCAGCCGGTCAGGGGATAATGAAAAACTGTTTTTT. Translation gives CASSRSGDNEKLFF.

The rearrangement uses TRBV5-1 and TRBJ2-5, with 11 bases identical to TRBD2. The V gene's germline CDR1 is SGHRS and CDR2 YFSETQ. The V and J ends lost 3 bases and 4 bases, in that order; junction bases with no gene match: 5. The CDR3 has 15 residues. CDR3 in DNA: TGCGCCAGCAGCTACGTCGGGACTAGCGGAGAGACCCAGTACTTC. It codes for CASSYVGTSGETQYF.

The chain links TRBV6-5 to TRBJ1-5; 8 bases match TRBD1. Germline CDR1 reads MNHEY; CDR2 reads SVGAGI. Unmatched junction bases numbered 9, after V lost 8 bases and J lost 3 bases. There are 15 residues in the CDR3. The CDR3 here is CASSTAGQDNQPQHF. Written as DNA, the CDR3 is TGTGCCAGCTCCACGGCGGGACAGGACAATCAGCCCCAGCATTTT.

This clone was seen more than once but under ten times. This chain links TRBV18 with TRBJ2-2; the D gene is possibly TRBD1 (5 bases). Germline V gives CDR1 KGHSH, CDR2 LQKENI. Between the trimmed V and J ends, which lost 6 bases and 3 bases, there was a span of 11 bases. This CDR3 spans 14 amino acids. This chain's CDR3 is CASSILGDTGELFF. The DNA of the CDR3 is TGTGCCAGCTCCATTCTAGGGGACACCGGGGAGCTGTTTTTT.

The chain links TRBV4-1 to TRBJ1-4, with D uncertain. V lost 4 bases and J lost 8, with 17 bases in between. Germline CDR1 is MGHRA and CDR2 is YSYEKL. CDR3 length equals 15 residues. The CDR3 loop reads CASSPWENRREKLFF. CDR3 bases: TGCGCCAGCAGCCCCTGGGAGAACAGACGGGAAAAACTGTTTTTT.

The chain uses TRBV13 and TRBJ1-1, with 8 bases identical to TRBD1. The CDR3 contains 16 residues. CDR1 PRHDT and CDR2 FYEKMQ come from the germline V gene (reference sequence). After removal of 0 bases from V and 0 bases from J, the junction contained 3 bases not matched to a gene. CDR3 coding DNA: TGTGCCAGCAGCTTAGGTTCAGGGGGCCTGAACACTGAAGCTTTCTTT. Protein: CASSLGSGGLNTEAFF.

The chain uses TRBV30 and TRBJ2-4; 10 bases are a match to TRBD1. Germline CDR1 and CDR2: GTSNPN and SVGIG (reference sequence). V was clipped by 3 bases and J by 5 bases; unmatched bases: 7. The CDR3 consists of 15 residues. This CDR3 reads CAWSGGTGAQNIQYF. The CDR3 nucleotides read TGTGCCTGGAGCGGAGGGACAGGGGCCCAAAACATTCAGTACTTC.

The rearrangement joins TRBV6-1 to TRBJ1-2; D perhaps matches TRBD1 (6 bases). Looked up from germline, CDR1 is MNHNS and CDR2 is SASEGT. CDR3 length: 12 residues. Trimming removed 1 base from V and 13 bases from J, with 13 bases in between. CDR3 sequence: CASSEEAGAGTF. The CDR3 nucleotides read TGTGCCAGCAGTGAAGAGGCAGGGGCCGGCACCTTC.

The chain has TRBV30 and TRBJ2-7; 8 positions match TRBD1. Germline-derived CDR1 and CDR2 are GTSNPN and SVGIG (reference sequence). With V trimmed by 2 bases and J by 5 bases, 5 bases remained unmatched. The CDR3 has 13 residues. CDR3 sequence: CAWSQGTGNEQYF. CDR3 bases: TGTGCCTGGAGTCAGGGGACAGGTAACGAGCAGTACTTC.

The CDR3 DNA is TGTGCCAGCAGGGGCAGGGTGACCGGGGAGCTGTTTTTT. This sequence encodes CASRGRVTGELFF. This chain joins TRBV28 and TRBJ2-2, with D possibly being TRBD1 (5 bases). Germline V gene lookup returns CDR1 MDHEN and CDR2 SYDVKM. The length of the CDR3 is 13 residues. Deletions cut 6 bases from V and 5 bases from J, with 10 bases between.

The chain joins TRBV3-1 (or the pseudogene TRBV3-2) to TRBJ1-2, with D possibly matching TRBD1 (6 bases). The CDR3 extends over 15 amino acids. Germline V CDR1 and CDR2: LGHDT, YNNKEL (reference sequence). V lost 4 bases and J 3 bases, leaving 15 bases between the germline ends. The DNA for the CDR3 is TGTGCCAGCAGCCGGGGGGCGGGGGGGGACTATGGCTACACCTTC. Residues: CASSRGAGGDYGYTF.

The V call is TRBV12-3 or TRBV12-4, the J call TRBJ2-7, with no clear D. CDR3 size: 11 residues. V was cut by 1 base and J by 8 bases, with 6 bases left in between. CDR3 in amino acids: CASSLGQKQYF. The CDR3 DNA follows: TGTGCCAGCAGTTTAGGGCAAAAGCAGTACTTC.

V gene TRBV4-2 combines with J gene TRBJ1-1; 8 bases fit TRBD1. Germline trimming cut 2 bases from V and 3 bases from J; bases unmatched to any gene: 5. Germline V gene lookup returns CDR1 LGHNA and CDR2 YNFKEQ. The CDR3 sequence is 15 residues long. CDR3 DNA: TGTGCCAGCAGCCAAAGATCGACAGGGGACACTGAAGCTTTCTTT. Its translation is CASSQRSTGDTEAFF.

In this sample, this clone turned up once. V gene TRBV27 combines with J gene TRBJ1-1; D not certain. The ends were cut back, 4 bases at V and 2 bases at J, with 11 bases in the middle. Germline V gene sequence: CDR1 MNHEY, CDR2 SMNVEV (reference sequence). There are 14 residues in the CDR3. The CDR3 region is CASSSRLKNTEAFF. CDR3 coding DNA: TGTGCCAGCAGTTCGAGACTGAAAAACACTGAAGCTTTCTTT.

J is TRBJ1-4 and V is TRBV2; D remains unclear. The CDR3 is 13 residues long. Trimming left V 8 bases short and J 3 bases short, with 10 bases between. CDR1 and CDR2 (germline): SNHLY, FYNNEI. CDR3 sequence (DNA): TGTGCCAGCCAACATGACTCTAATGAAAAACTGTTTTTT. Its protein is CASQHDSNEKLFF. The full variable domain, completed using reference TRBV2 and TRBJ1-4, is EPEVTQTPSHQVTQMGQEVILRCVPISNHLYFYWYRQILGQKVEFLVSFYNNEISEKSEIFDDQFSVERPDGSNFTLKIRSTKLEDSAMYFCASQHDSNEKLFFGSGTQLSVL.

The V and J genes are TRBV24-1 and TRBJ1-5; D is unresolved. This CDR3 spans 14 amino acids. CDR1 is KGHDR and CDR2 is SFDVKD in the germline V gene. With 1 base removed from V and 3 bases from J, the gap between germline ends came to 6 bases. The CDR3 DNA sequence: TGTGCCACCAGTGATTTACAGAACAATCAGCCCCAGCATTTT. It yields the protein CATSDLQNNQPQHF.

This CDR3 is CASRDGTGTGELFF. CDR3 DNA sequence: TGTGCCAGCAGAGACGGGACAGGCACCGGGGAGCTGTTTTTT. This chain links TRBV7-9 with TRBJ2-2, with TRBD1 matching over 8 bases. The CDR3 has 14 residues. Germline CDR1 and CDR2: SEHNR and FQNEAQ (reference sequence). Germline trimming cut 6 bases from V and 4 bases from J; bases unmatched to any gene: 4.